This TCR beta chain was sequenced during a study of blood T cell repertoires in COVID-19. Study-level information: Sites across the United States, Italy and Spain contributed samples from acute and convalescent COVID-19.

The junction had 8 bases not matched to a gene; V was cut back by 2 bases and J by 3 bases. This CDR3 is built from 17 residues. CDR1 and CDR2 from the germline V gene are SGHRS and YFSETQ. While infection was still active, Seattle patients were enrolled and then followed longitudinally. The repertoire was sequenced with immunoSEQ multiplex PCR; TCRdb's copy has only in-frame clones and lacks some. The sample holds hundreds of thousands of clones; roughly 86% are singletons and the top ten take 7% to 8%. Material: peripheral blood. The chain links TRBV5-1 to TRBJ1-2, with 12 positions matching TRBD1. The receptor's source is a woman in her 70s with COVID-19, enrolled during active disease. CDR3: CASSFGTGGFMDYGYTF. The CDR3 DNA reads TGCGCCAGCAGCTTTGGGACAGGGGGCTTTATGGACTATGGCTACACCTTC.